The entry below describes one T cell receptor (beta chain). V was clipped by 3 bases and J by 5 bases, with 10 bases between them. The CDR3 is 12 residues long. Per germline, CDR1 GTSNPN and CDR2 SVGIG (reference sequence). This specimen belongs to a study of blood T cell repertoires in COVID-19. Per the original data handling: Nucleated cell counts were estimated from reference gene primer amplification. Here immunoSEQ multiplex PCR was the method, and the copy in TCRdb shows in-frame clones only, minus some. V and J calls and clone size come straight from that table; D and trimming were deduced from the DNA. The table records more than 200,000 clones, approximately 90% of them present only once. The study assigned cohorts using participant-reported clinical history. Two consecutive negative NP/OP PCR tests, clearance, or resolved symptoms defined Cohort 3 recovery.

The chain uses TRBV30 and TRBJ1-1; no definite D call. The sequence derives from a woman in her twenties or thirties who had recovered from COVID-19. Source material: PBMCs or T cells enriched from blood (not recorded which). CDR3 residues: CAWRFAGTEAFF. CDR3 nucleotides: TGTGCCTGGAGGTTCGCCGGGACTGAAGCTTTCTTT.